This T cell receptor beta chain was recorded in a study of vaccination effects on CD4 cells after COVID-19. Remarks on this clone: The antigen is not known. The sample holds other DNA sequences that translate to the same CDR3.

In the ViraFEST assay, antigen-specific CD4+ clonotypes were identified by expansion after peptide-pool stimulation. The culture ran for 10 days, and then CD4+ T cells were isolated. Previously uninfected by SARS-CoV-2, the vaccine recipients also showed negative nucleocapsid antibodies. This CDR3 region has 14 residues. Per the germline V gene, CDR1 is MNHEY and CDR2 is SVGEGT. Trimming pared 5 bases from V and 1 base from J, leaving 8 bases between. TCRdb keeps only in-frame clones here, not all; method: immunoSEQ multiplex PCR. Of tens of thousands of clones listed, around 77% were seen once; the top ten hold around 2.7%.

Material: CD4+ T cells from PBMCs cultured with HCoV-NL63 spike peptides, obtained before COVID-19 vaccination. This sequence was found in a human donor who received a COVID-19 vaccine. The chain has TRBV6-2 or TRBV6-3 and TRBJ2-2; D ambiguous. In DNA, the CDR3 is TGTGCCAGCAGTGCCCAGTTGAACACCGGGGAGCTGTTTTTT. Translated, it gives CASSAQLNTGELFF.